The sequence of this TCR beta chain was determined in a study of CD4+ T cells in melanoma. The protocol was immunoSEQ multiplex PCR, while the TCRdb copy is restricted to in-frame clones and leaves out a portion. Here the sample spans 40,000 to 50,000 clones, roughly nine tenths being singletons. Comments on this clone: What it recognizes is unknown.

Whole-study results and caveats: CD8+ T cell, macrophage and B cell function reportedly correlated with neoantigen-specific CD4+ T cells. Neoantigen-specific CD4+ T cells in melanoma reportedly had diverse differentiation states.

Per the germline V gene, CDR1 is LNHDA and CDR2 is SQIVND (reference sequence). The junction had 7 bases not matched to a gene; V was cut back by 5 bases and J by 3 bases. This CDR3 region has 16 residues. The clonotype was recovered from a human donor with melanoma. The chain joins TRBV19 to TRBJ2-1; 10 bases line up with TRBD1. The sequenced material came from peripheral blood. For the CDR3, the DNA is TGTGCCAGTAGTGCAACCCGGGACAGGGGCTACAATGAGCAGTTCTTC. As protein: CASSATRDRGYNEQFF. Full variable domain (rest looked up from reference TRBV19 and TRBJ2-1): DGGITQSPKYLFRKEGQNVTLSCEQNLNHDAMYWYRQDPGQGLRLIYYSQIVNDFQKGDIAEGYSVSREKKESFPLTVTSAQKNPTAFYLCASSATRDRGYNEQFFGPGTRLTVL.